This T cell receptor beta chain stems from a study of shared clonotypes between healthy human individuals. In the study overall: Aged 18 to 49, the donors were a couple of women and a few men. Study results and limitations: Some clonotypes were shared by all four sorted-subset donors, while others were not shared. The non-shared ones had lower generation probabilities than the shared ones.

Assay: immunoSEQ multiplex PCR; the TCRdb copy retains only in-frame clones and omits some. The sample carries roughly 1,800,000 clones, about 95% recorded once. V was clipped by 5 bases and J by 5 bases, with 22 bases between them. CDR1 is SNHLY, CDR2 FYNNEI, per germline. CDR3 length: 17 residues. CD45RO-negative, CCR7-selected cells formed the naive CD8 fraction, which excluded terminally differentiated effector memory CD45RA+ cells. This clone was recorded once. Its antigen is as yet unknown. The gene calls are TRBV2 and TRBJ2-1; D is uncertain. This receptor was obtained from a man younger than 35 in good health. Sample: naive CD8+ T cells sorted from blood. CDR3 coding DNA: TGTGCCAGCAGTCATCCCCTCGGTGAGTCCAGCGACAATGAGCAGTTCTTC. Protein sequence: CASSHPLGESSDNEQFF.